The sequence of this T cell receptor beta chain was determined in a study of cytomegalovirus exposure and HLA in healthy donors. PCR was performed using 60 Vbeta and 13 Jbeta primers. Assay used: immunoSEQ multiplex PCR; TCRdb lists only in-frame clones, some missing. This table holds some 160,000 clones, around 80% found once. The CDR3 covers 13 residues. Trimming cost V 3 bases and J 6 bases; bases outside gene matches: 4. In germline, CDR1 is SGHTA, CDR2 FQGTGA. The material sequenced was PBMCs. The gene calls are TRBV7-3 and TRBJ1-1; 7 nucleotides match TRBD1. This clonotype originated in a woman aged 18-29 years in good health and CMV-seronegative. CDR3 protein: CASSFDRAAEAFF. CDR3 bases: TGTGCCAGCAGCTTCGACAGGGCGGCTGAAGCTTTCTTT.